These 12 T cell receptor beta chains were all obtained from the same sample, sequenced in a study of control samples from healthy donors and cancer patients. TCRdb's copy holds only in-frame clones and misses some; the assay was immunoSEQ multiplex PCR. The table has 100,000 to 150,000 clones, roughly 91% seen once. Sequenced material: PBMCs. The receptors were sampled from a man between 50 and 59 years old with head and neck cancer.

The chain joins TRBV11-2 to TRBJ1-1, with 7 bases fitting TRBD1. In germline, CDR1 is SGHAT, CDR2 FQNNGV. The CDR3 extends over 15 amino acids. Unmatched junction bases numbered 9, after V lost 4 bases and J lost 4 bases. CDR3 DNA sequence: TGTGCCAGCAGCTCGGCAACAGGGGCCGGCACTGAAGCTTTCTTT. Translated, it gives CASSSATGAGTEAFF.

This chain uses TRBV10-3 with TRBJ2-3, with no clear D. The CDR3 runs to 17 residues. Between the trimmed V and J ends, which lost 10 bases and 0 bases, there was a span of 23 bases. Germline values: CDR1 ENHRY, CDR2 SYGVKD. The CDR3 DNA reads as TGTGCCACCCGTCCATCCTACCTAGGGCCTAGCACAGATACGCAGTATTTT. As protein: CATRPSYLGPSTDTQYF.

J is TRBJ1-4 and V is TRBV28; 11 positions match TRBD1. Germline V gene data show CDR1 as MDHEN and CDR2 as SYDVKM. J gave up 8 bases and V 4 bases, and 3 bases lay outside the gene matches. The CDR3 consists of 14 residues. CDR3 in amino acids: CASSSGQGEEKLFF. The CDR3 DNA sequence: TGTGCCAGCAGTTCGGGACAGGGGGAAGAAAAACTGTTTTTT.

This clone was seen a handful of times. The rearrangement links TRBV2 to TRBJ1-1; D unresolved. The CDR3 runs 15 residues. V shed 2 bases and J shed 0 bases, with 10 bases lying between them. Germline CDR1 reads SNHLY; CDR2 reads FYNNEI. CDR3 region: CASSELGQLNTEAFF. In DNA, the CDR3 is TGTGCCAGCAGTGAATTAGGGCAACTGAACACTGAAGCTTTCTTT. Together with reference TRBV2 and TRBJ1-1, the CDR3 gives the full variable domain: EPEVTQTPSHQVTQMGQEVILRCVPISNHLYFYWYRQILGQKVEFLVSFYNNEISEKSEIFDDQFSVERPDGSNFTLKIRSTKLEDSAMYFCASSELGQLNTEAFFGQGTRLTVV.

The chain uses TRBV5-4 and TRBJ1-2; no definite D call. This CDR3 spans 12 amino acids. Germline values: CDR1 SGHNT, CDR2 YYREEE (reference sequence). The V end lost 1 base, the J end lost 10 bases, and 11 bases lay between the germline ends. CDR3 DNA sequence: TGTGCCAGCAGCTTGTGGGGAGGTGACTACACCTTC. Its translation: CASSLWGGDYTF.

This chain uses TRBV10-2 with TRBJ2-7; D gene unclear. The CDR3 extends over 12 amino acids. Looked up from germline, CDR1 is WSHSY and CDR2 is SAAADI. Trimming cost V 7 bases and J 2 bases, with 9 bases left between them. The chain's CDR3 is CASKAPTYEQYF. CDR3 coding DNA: TGCGCCAGCAAGGCTCCGACCTACGAGCAGTACTTC.

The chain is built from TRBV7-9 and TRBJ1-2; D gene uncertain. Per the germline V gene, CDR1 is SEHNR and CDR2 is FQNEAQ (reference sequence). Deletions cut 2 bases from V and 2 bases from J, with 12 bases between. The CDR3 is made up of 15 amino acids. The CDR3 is CASSLLSPKNYGYTF. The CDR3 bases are TGTGCCAGCAGCTTATTATCACCGAAAAACTATGGCTACACCTTC.

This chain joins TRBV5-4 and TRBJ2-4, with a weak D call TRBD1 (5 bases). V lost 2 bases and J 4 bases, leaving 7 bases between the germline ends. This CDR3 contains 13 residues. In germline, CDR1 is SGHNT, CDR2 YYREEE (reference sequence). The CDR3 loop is CASSFKGKNIQYF. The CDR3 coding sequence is TGTGCCAGCAGCTTTAAGGGGAAAAACATTCAGTACTTC.

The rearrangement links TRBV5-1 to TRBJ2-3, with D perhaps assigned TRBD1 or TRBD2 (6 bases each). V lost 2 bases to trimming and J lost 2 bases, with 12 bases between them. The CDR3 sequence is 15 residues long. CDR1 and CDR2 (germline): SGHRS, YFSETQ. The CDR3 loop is CASSLSGDFTDTQYF. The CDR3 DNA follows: TGCGCCAGCAGCTTATCAGGGGACTTCACAGATACGCAGTATTTT.

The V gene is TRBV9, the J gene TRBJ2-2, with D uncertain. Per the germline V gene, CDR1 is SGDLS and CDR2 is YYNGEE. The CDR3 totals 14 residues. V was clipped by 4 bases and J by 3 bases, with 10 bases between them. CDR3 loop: CASSPFGDTGELFF. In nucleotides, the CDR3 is TGTGCCAGCAGCCCATTTGGCGACACCGGGGAGCTGTTTTTT.

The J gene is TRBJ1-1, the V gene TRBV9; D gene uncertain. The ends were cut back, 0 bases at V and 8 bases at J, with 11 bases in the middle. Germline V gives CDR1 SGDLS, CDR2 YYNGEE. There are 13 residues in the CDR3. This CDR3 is CASSVGEHWEAFF. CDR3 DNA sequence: TGTGCCAGCAGCGTAGGAGAACACTGGGAAGCTTTCTTT.

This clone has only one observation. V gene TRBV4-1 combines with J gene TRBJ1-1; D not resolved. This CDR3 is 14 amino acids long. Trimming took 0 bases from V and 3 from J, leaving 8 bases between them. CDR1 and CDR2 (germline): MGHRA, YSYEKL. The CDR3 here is CASSQDSGYTEAFF. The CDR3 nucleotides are TGCGCCAGCAGCCAAGATTCCGGGTACACTGAAGCTTTCTTT.